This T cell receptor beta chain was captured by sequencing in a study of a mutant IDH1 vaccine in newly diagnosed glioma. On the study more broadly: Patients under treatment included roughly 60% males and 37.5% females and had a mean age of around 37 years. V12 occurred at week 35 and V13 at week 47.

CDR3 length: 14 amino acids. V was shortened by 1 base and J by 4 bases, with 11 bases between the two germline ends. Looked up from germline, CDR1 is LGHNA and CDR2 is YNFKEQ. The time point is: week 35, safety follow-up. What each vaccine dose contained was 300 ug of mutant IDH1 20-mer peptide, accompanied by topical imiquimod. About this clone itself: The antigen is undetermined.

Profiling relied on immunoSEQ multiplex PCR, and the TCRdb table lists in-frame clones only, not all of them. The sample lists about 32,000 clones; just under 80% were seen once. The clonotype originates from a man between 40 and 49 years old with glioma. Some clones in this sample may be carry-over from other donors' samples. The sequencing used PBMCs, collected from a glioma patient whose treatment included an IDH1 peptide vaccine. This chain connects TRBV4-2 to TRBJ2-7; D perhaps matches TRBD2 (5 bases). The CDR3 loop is CASSQGEGRYEQYF. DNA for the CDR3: TGTGCCAGCAGCCAAGGTGAGGGAAGATACGAGCAGTACTTC.